Listed below are T cell receptor beta chains from one sample, sequenced in a study of Graves' ophthalmopathy and Graves' hyperthyroidism. MiXCR was run by TCRdb on the multiplex PCR reads, yielding one entry per CDR3 protein. The sample lists around 1,000,000 distinct CDR3 sequences, about 35% seen once, with around 10% in the top ten. Sequenced input: peripheral blood or thyroid tissue (not recorded which). The receptor set was obtained from an adult man with Graves' hyperthyroidism. Both conserved end residues are part of each CDR3. D genes are given only for firm matches. Where a row states a size, it is once, few, many or the class of an expanded clone; other rows omit it.

D gene: TRBD1; V gene: TRBV19; J gene: TRBJ1-1; clone size: NA; CDR3 protein: CASGTVPLLNTEAFF; CDR3 DNA: TGTGCCAGTGGGACAGTCCCCCTATTGAACACTGAAGCTTTCTTT
D gene: NA; V gene: TRBV12-3/TRBV12-4; J gene: TRBJ2-7; clone size: NA; CDR3 protein: CASSPQGGINEQYF; CDR3 DNA: TGTGCCAGCAGTCCCCAGGGGGGAATAAACGAGCAGTACTTC
D gene: NA; V gene: TRBV2; J gene: TRBJ1-2; clone size: NA; CDR3 protein: CASSDHTDYGYTF; CDR3 DNA: TGTGCCAGCAGTGACCACACTGACTATGGCTACACCTTC
D gene: NA; V gene: TRBV19; J gene: TRBJ2-6; clone size: NA; CDR3 protein: CASSTTGLSSSGANVLTF; CDR3 DNA: TGTGCCAGTAGTACTACAGGCCTTTCCTCTTCTGGGGCCAACGTCCTGACTTTC
D gene: NA; V gene: TRBV5-1; J gene: TRBJ2-2; clone size: NA; CDR3 protein: CASSSTDPKTFTGELFF; CDR3 DNA: TGCGCCAGCAGCTCGACAGACCCGAAAACTTTCACCGGGGAGCTGTTTTTT
D gene: NA; V gene: TRBV10-1; J gene: TRBJ1-1; clone size: many; CDR3 protein: CASSEEGDTEAFF; CDR3 DNA: TGCGCCAGCAGTGAGGAGGGGGATACTGAAGCTTTCTTT
D gene: NA; V gene: TRBV11-2; J gene: TRBJ1-2; clone size: NA; CDR3 protein: CASSWGELNYGYTF; CDR3 DNA: TGTGCCAGCAGCTGGGGGGAGTTGAACTATGGCTACACCTTC
D gene: NA; V gene: TRBV2; J gene: TRBJ2-5; clone size: many; CDR3 protein: CASSEPTQGETQYF; CDR3 DNA: TGTGCCAGCAGTGAACCCACGCAGGGAGAGACCCAGTACTTC
D gene: NA; V gene: TRBV4-2; J gene: TRBJ2-7; clone size: few; CDR3 protein: CASSQEWDRAYEQYF; CDR3 DNA: TGTGCCAGCAGCCAAGAATGGGACCGGGCCTACGAGCAGTACTTC
D gene: NA; V gene: TRBV7-2; J gene: TRBJ2-7; clone size: NA; CDR3 protein: CASSLDNAGTSHVIYEQYF; CDR3 DNA: TGTGCCAGCAGCTTAGATAACGCCGGGACTTCCCACGTAATTTACGAGCAGTACTTC
D gene: NA; V gene: TRBV7-2; J gene: TRBJ1-2; clone size: many; CDR3 protein: CASRRPGGGNYGYTF; CDR3 DNA: TGTGCCAGCAGACGCCCGGGGGGCGGTAACTATGGCTACACCTTC
D gene: NA; V gene: TRBV28; J gene: TRBJ2-5; clone size: NA; CDR3 protein: CASSFVRQETQYF; CDR3 DNA: TGTGCCAGCAGTTTCGTCAGGCAAGAGACCCAGTACTTC
D gene: NA; V gene: TRBV2; J gene: TRBJ2-5; clone size: many; CDR3 protein: CASRRRSFAFQETQYF; CDR3 DNA: TGTGCCAGCAGGCGCAGGTCCTTTGCCTTCCAAGAGACCCAGTACTTC
D gene: TRBD2; V gene: TRBV28; J gene: TRBJ2-2; clone size: NA; CDR3 protein: CASVASGGNTGELFF; CDR3 DNA: TGTGCCAGTGTGGCTAGCGGGGGGAACACCGGGGAGCTGTTTTTT
D gene: TRBD2; V gene: TRBV20-1; J gene: TRBJ2-5; clone size: few; CDR3 protein: CSARDFPASGHETQYF; CDR3 DNA: TGCAGTGCTAGAGATTTTCCGGCTAGCGGACATGAGACCCAGTACTTC
D gene: NA; V gene: TRBV29-1; J gene: TRBJ2-7; clone size: NA; CDR3 protein: CSVSVGVYEQYF; CDR3 DNA: TGCAGCGTGTCGGTAGGGGTCTACGAGCAGTACTTC
D gene: NA; V gene: TRBV2; J gene: TRBJ2-2; clone size: NA; CDR3 protein: CASSQVTDNPRPGELFF; CDR3 DNA: TGTGCCAGCAGCCAAGTAACGGACAACCCTCGCCCCGGGGAGCTGTTTTTT
D gene: NA; V gene: TRBV7-2; J gene: TRBJ2-5; clone size: NA; CDR3 protein: CASSQNYRDWQETQYF; CDR3 DNA: TGTGCCAGCAGCCAAAACTACCGGGACTGGCAAGAGACCCAGTACTTC
D gene: TRBD1; V gene: TRBV7-2; J gene: TRBJ1-2; clone size: many; CDR3 protein: CASSFLTAGGLYGYTF; CDR3 DNA: TGTGCCAGCAGCTTCCTTACGGCAGGGGGCCTCTATGGCTACACCTTC
D gene: NA; V gene: TRBV6-5; J gene: TRBJ2-5; clone size: many; CDR3 protein: CASSSRVKERTQYF; CDR3 DNA: TGTGCCAGCAGTTCGCGAGTGAAGGAACGGACCCAGTACTTC
D gene: NA; V gene: TRBV9; J gene: TRBJ1-1; clone size: NA; CDR3 protein: CASSAAALGTYEAFF; CDR3 DNA: TGTGCCAGCAGCGCCGCCGCATTAGGGACCTATGAAGCTTTCTTT
D gene: NA; V gene: TRBV5-1; J gene: TRBJ1-4; clone size: NA; CDR3 protein: CASTGREDGEKLFF; CDR3 DNA: TGCGCCAGCACTGGCAGGGAAGACGGGGAAAAACTGTTTTTT
D gene: NA; V gene: TRBV5-1; J gene: TRBJ2-7; clone size: NA; CDR3 protein: CASSLVAGKGYEQYF; CDR3 DNA: TGCGCCAGCAGCTTGGTGGCAGGGAAGGGCTACGAGCAGTACTTC
D gene: TRBD1; V gene: TRBV10-3; J gene: TRBJ1-1; clone size: NA; CDR3 protein: CAISESGTGGRNTEAFF; CDR3 DNA: TGTGCCATCAGTGAGTCCGGGACAGGGGGTAGGAACACTGAAGCTTTCTTT
D gene: TRBD2; V gene: TRBV11-2; J gene: TRBJ2-7; clone size: NA; CDR3 protein: CALRKRENYEQYF; CDR3 DNA: TGTGCCCTCCGCAAGCGGGAGAACTACGAGCAGTACTTC
D gene: NA; V gene: TRBV6-5; J gene: TRBJ2-7; clone size: NA; CDR3 protein: CASSYSSQPYEQYF; CDR3 DNA: TGTGCCAGCAGTTACTCGTCCCAGCCATACGAGCAGTACTTC
D gene: NA; V gene: TRBV5-1; J gene: TRBJ2-7; clone size: many; CDR3 protein: CASSFLDSYEQYF; CDR3 DNA: TGCGCCAGCAGCTTTCTGGATTCCTACGAGCAGTACTTC
D gene: TRBD1; V gene: TRBV12-3/TRBV12-4; J gene: TRBJ1-2; clone size: NA; CDR3 protein: CASKYSGDRGQGYTF; CDR3 DNA: TGTGCCAGCAAATACTCCGGGGACAGGGGCCAGGGCTACACCTTC
D gene: NA; V gene: TRBV20-1; J gene: TRBJ1-2; clone size: many; CDR3 protein: CSARVWAPGTGYTF; CDR3 DNA: TGCAGTGCCCGCGTCTGGGCGCCCGGGACTGGCTACACCTTC
D gene: NA; V gene: TRBV7-9; J gene: TRBJ2-7; clone size: few; CDR3 protein: CASSLGSWYEQYF; CDR3 DNA: TGTGCCAGCAGCCTTGGGAGTTGGTACGAGCAGTACTTC
D gene: NA; V gene: TRBV20-1; J gene: TRBJ2-6; clone size: NA; CDR3 protein: CSARDSANYGANVLTF; CDR3 DNA: TGCAGTGCTAGAGACTCTGCAAACTATGGAGCCAACGTCCTGACTTTC
D gene: NA; V gene: TRBV20-1; J gene: TRBJ1-2; clone size: NA; CDR3 protein: CSARFRREGQRGYTF; CDR3 DNA: TGCAGTGCTAGATTCCGAAGGGAGGGGCAGAGGGGCTACACCTTC
D gene: TRBD2; V gene: TRBV5-8; J gene: TRBJ2-3; clone size: NA; CDR3 protein: CASSSAGGAIGTQYF; CDR3 DNA: TGTGCCAGCAGCTCAGCGGGAGGGGCTATAGGGACGCAGTATTTT
D gene: TRBD1; V gene: TRBV12-3/TRBV12-4; J gene: TRBJ2-5; clone size: many; CDR3 protein: CASRNRQGGETQYF; CDR3 DNA: TGTGCCAGCAGAAACCGACAGGGCGGTGAGACCCAGTACTTC